This T cell receptor beta chain was recovered during a study of blood T cell repertoires in COVID-19. In the study overall: Both acute and convalescent COVID-19 samples were obtained from the United States, Italy and Spain. In each case, the material was cDNA or gDNA derived from T cells, B-cell-depleted T cells, or PBMCs.

Per the authors' pipeline: Nucleated cell counts were estimated from reference gene primer amplification. The method was immunoSEQ multiplex PCR; TCRdb's version includes in-frame clones alone and lacks a portion of them. Clonal size and the V and J genes are those of that table, whereas D and trimming came from the DNA. The table lists 200,000 to 250,000 clones, approximately 86% of them singletons, with about 14% in the top ten. This CDR3 comprises 16 residues. V lost 3 bases and J 3 bases, leaving 18 bases between the germline ends. Germline values: CDR1 MNHEY, CDR2 SMNVEV (reference sequence). Enrolled through a virtual design, the participants were between roughly 18 and 90 years of age and came from 24 US areas.

The chain joins TRBV27 to TRBJ2-7; no clear D. Source material: PBMCs or T cells enriched from blood (not recorded which). This sequence originates from a woman aged 45 to 65 with acute COVID-19. CDR3 sequence (DNA): TGTGCCAGCAGTTTCCTTCCCGCCCCTAATTTCTACGAGCAGTACTTC. Its translation is CASSFLPAPNFYEQYF.